The entry that follows covers one T cell receptor (beta chain) sequence. Its antigen is unidentified. The data belong to a study of Graves' ophthalmopathy and Graves' hyperthyroidism. Study results and caveats: Researchers report that a 13-signature model separated ophthalmopathy from stable hyperthyroidism, posting roughly 90% sensitivity and less than 82% specificity. Among expanded thyroid clonotypes above 0.001 frequency, most also occurred in blood.

An approximately 10 ml volume of fresh peripheral blood provided the PBMCs. The germline V gene has CDR1 LNHDA and CDR2 SQIVND (reference sequence). The CDR3 covers 15 residues. Deletions cut 7 bases from V and 4 bases from J, with 17 bases between. Transcripts of RNA were the source for amplifying TCR beta CDR3 regions. The authors performed first-round RT-PCR with HTBI primers and then a second-round multiplex PCR. TCRdb itself ran the multiplex PCR reads through MiXCR, one entry per CDR3 protein. The sample lists approximately 160,000 distinct CDR3 sequences, less than 45% seen once, with around 5.8% in the top ten.

This TCR was recovered from a woman aged 40 to 50 with Graves' ophthalmopathy. The chain is built from TRBV19 and TRBJ1-5; no reliable D call. Sample: peripheral blood. The CDR3 nucleotides are TGTGCCAGTACCCTGGAACTTATGCCAAATCAGCCCCAGCATTTT. Its protein is CASTLELMPNQPQHF.